What follows describes a single TCR beta chain. Its specificity is not known. This entry comes from a study of cytomegalovirus exposure and HLA in healthy donors. Study observations and caveats: According to the study, around 180 TCR beta chains were cytomegalovirus-associated. A previous analysis found most TCR beta V segments productive roughly 87% or roughly 30% of the time. Reports described diagnosis of cytomegalovirus status by the classifier as highly specific and sensitive. In a later analysis, HLA-associated TCR beta chains were more clonally expanded than equally common others.

Primers: 60 Vbeta forward and 13 Jbeta reverse. TCRdb's copy holds only in-frame clones and misses some; the assay was immunoSEQ multiplex PCR. The table has under 200,000 clones, roughly 80% seen once. The CDR3 sequence is 16 residues long. Per germline, CDR1 SGHRS and CDR2 YFSETQ. The V end lost 0 bases, the J end lost 0 bases, and 7 bases lay between the germline ends. Sequenced: PBMCs. The V call is TRBV5-1, the J call TRBJ2-6; D not resolved. This TCR came from a man aged 30-40 years in good health and CMV-seronegative. The CDR3 nucleotides are TGCGCCAGCAGCTTGGGGGCCAACTCTGGGGCCAACGTCCTGACTTTC. As protein: CASSLGANSGANVLTF. Drawing the rest from reference TRBV5-1 and TRBJ2-6, the complete variable domain is KAGVTQTPRYLIKTRGQQVTLSCSPISGHRSVSWYQQTPGQGLQFLFEYFSETQRNKGNFPGRFSGRQFSNSRSEMNVSTLELGDSALYLCASSLGANSGANVLTFGAGSRLTVL.